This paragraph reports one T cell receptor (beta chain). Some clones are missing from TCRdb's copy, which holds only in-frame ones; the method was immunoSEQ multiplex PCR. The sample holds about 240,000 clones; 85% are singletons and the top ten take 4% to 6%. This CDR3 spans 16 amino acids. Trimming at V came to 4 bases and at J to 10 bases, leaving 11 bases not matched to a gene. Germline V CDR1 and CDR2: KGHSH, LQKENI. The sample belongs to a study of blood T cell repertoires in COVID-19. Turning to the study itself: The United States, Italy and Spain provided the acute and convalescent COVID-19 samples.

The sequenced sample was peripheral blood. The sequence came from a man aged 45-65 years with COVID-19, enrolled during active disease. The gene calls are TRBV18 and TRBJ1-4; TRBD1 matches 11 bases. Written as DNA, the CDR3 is TGTGCCAGCTCACAAAGCGGGACAGGGGGAATCGGAAAACTGTTTTTT. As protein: CASSQSGTGGIGKLFF.